The rows below give T cell receptor beta chains drawn from one sample of a study of tumor and adjacent non-tumor tissue in lung cancer. TCRdb fed the multiplex PCR reads into MiXCR, producing one record per CDR3 protein. Here the sample spans about 200,000 distinct CDR3 sequences, about 76% being singletons. Sequenced sample: lung tumor tissue. These receptors were collected from a man between 60 and 75 years old with non-small cell lung cancer. Both conserved end residues are part of each CDR3. A D gene is named only where the DNA matches it firmly. Size values are once, few and many counts, or a class for expanded clones, and some rows have none.

J: TRBJ2-7; D: -; size: -; V: TRBV5-6; CDR3: CASGSDFPLEQYF; DNA: TGTGCCAGCGGCTCGGACTTTCCCCTCGAGCAGTACTTC
J: TRBJ2-7; D: -; size: once; V: TRBV6-5; CDR3: CANSNEGVTRYEQYF; DNA: TGTGCCAACAGCAATGAGGGAGTCACTCGCTACGAGCAGTACTTC
J: TRBJ2-1; D: -; size: -; V: TRBV11-1; CDR3: CASNLAFFPTQFF; DNA: TGTGCCAGCAACTTAGCGTTCTTCCCAACCCAGTTCTTC
J: TRBJ1-2; D: -; size: once; V: TRBV29-1; CDR3: CSGGPEQPFYGYTF; DNA: TGCAGCGGCGGCCCGGAACAGCCCTTCTATGGCTACACCTTC
J: TRBJ1-2; D: -; size: -; V: TRBV20-1; CDR3: CSARTGHSFRDYTF; DNA: TGCAGTGCTAGAACGGGACATTCCTTCCGCGACTACACCTTC
J: TRBJ1-1; D: -; size: many; V: TRBV6-2/TRBV6-3; CDR3: CASSYLNTEAFF; DNA: TGTGCCAGCAGTTACTTGAACACTGAAGCTTTCTTT
J: TRBJ2-1; D: -; size: -; V: TRBV12-3/TRBV12-4; CDR3: CVSSLWAGHGPNIEQFF; DNA: TGTGTCAGCAGTTTATGGGCGGGACACGGACCGAACATTGAGCAGTTCTTC
J: TRBJ2-1; D: TRBD2; size: -; V: TRBV11-3; CDR3: CASSPNLAGDGERFF; DNA: TGTGCCAGCAGCCCAAATTTGGCGGGAGACGGTGAGCGGTTCTTC
J: TRBJ2-1; D: TRBD2; size: once; V: TRBV11-3; CDR3: CASSLVAGGFNDQFF; DNA: TGTGCCAGCAGCTTAGTTGCGGGAGGGTTCAATGACCAGTTCTTC
J: TRBJ1-6; D: -; size: -; V: TRBV11-3; CDR3: CASSSGGTWLHSPLHF; DNA: TGTGCCAGCAGTTCCGGTGGGACATGGTTACATTCACCCCTCCACTTT
J: TRBJ1-5; D: -; size: many; V: TRBV20-1; CDR3: CSAGATYQPQHF; DNA: TGCAGTGCTGGGGCAACATATCAGCCCCAGCATTTT
J: TRBJ2-3; D: TRBD2; size: -; V: TRBV12-3/TRBV12-4; CDR3: CASPLLAGGLYRDTQYF; DNA: TGTGCCAGCCCCCTACTAGCGGGGGGCCTCTACAGAGATACGCAGTATTTT
J: TRBJ2-7; D: TRBD2; size: few; V: TRBV20-1; CDR3: CTFTGASGSPNEQYF; DNA: TGCACCTTTACCGGGGCTAGCGGGAGTCCAAACGAGCAGTACTTC
J: TRBJ2-7; D: -; size: -; V: TRBV11-2; CDR3: CASNRGRGALSYEQYF; DNA: TGTGCCAGTAACCGTGGGAGGGGGGCTCTCTCCTACGAGCAGTACTTC
J: TRBJ2-5; D: -; size: -; V: TRBV20-1; CDR3: CSAKGFQETQYF; DNA: TGCAGTGCAAAGGGGTTCCAAGAGACCCAGTACTTC